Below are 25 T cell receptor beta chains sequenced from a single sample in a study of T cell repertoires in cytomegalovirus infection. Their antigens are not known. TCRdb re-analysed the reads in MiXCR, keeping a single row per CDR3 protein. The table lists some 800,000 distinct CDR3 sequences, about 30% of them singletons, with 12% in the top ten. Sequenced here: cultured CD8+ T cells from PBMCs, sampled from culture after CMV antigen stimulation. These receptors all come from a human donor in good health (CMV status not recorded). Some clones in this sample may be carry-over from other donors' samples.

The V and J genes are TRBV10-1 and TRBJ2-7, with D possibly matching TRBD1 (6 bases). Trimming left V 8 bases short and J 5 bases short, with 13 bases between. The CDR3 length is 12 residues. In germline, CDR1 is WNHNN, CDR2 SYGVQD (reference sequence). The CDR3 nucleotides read TGCGCCAGCGCCACAGGGCTCCACGAGCAGTACTTC. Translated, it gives CASATGLHEQYF.

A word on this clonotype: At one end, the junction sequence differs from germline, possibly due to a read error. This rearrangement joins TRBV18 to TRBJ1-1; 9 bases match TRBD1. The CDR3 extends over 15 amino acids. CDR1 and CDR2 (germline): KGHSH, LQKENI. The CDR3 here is CVSSYQGQGNTEAFF. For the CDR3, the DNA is TGTGTCAGCTCCTACCAGGGACAGGGGAACACTGAAGCTTTCTTT.

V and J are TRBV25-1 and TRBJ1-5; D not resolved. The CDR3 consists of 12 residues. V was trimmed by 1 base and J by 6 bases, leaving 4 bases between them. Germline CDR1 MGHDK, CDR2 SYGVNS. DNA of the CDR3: TGTGCCAGCAGTGAATTCGGTCAGCCCCAGCATTTT. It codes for CASSEFGQPQHF.

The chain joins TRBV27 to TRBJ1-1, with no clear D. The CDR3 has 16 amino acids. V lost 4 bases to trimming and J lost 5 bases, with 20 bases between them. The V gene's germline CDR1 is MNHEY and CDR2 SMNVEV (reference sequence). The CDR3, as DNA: TGTGCCAGCAGTTGGGCGGCGACTAAAAGTCAGACTGAAGCTTTCTTT. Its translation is CASSWAATKSQTEAFF.

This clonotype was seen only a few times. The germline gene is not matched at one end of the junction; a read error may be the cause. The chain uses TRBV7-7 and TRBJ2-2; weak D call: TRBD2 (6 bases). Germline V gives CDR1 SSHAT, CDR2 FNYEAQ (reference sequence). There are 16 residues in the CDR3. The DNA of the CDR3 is TGTGCTAGCAGCTTAGTTTTTGGGACTTCCGCCGGGGAGCTGTTTTTT. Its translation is CASSLVFGTSAGELFF.

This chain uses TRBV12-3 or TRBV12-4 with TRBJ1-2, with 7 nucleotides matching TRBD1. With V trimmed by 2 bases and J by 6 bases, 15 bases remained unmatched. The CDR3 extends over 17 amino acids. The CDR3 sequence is CASSLRRGTGEGDGYTF. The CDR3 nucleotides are TGTGCCAGCAGTTTAAGGCGTGGCACAGGGGAAGGAGATGGCTACACCTTC.

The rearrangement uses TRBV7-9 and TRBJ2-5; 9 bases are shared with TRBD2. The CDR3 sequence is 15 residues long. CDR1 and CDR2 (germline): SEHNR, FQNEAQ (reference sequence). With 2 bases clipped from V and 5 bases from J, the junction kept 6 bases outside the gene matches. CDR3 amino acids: CASSLPAGGPETQYF. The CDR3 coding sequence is TGTGCCAGCAGCTTACCAGCGGGGGGCCCGGAGACCCAGTACTTC. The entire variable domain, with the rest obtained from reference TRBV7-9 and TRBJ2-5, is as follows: DTGVSQNPRHKITKRGQNVTFRCDPISEHNRLYWYRQTLGQGPEFLTYFQNEAQLEKSRLLSDRFSAERPKGSFSTLEIQRTEQGDSAMYLCASSLPAGGPETQYFGPGTRLLVL.

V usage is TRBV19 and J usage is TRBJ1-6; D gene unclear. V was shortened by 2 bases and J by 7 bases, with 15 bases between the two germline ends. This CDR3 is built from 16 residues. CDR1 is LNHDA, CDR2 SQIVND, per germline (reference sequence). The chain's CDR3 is CASSILRGKWNSPLHF. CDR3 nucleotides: TGTGCCAGTAGTATATTACGAGGGAAGTGGAATTCACCCCTCCACTTT.

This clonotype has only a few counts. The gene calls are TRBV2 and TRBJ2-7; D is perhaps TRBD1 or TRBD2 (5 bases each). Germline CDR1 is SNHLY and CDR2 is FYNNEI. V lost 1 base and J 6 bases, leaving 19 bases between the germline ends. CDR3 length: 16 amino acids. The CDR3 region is CASSEVRGKKAGEQYF. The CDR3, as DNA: TGTGCCAGCAGTGAAGTTCGGGGCAAAAAGGCTGGCGAGCAGTACTTC.

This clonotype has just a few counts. CDR3 sequence: CASSPGATNEQYV. For the CDR3, the DNA is TGTGCCAGCAGCCCTGGGGCTACGAACGAGCAGTACGTC. The V gene is TRBV7-6, the J gene TRBJ2-7; TRBD1 is a possible D gene (5 bases). The CDR3 sequence is 13 residues long. V was clipped by 5 bases and J by 5 bases, with 13 bases between them. Per germline, CDR1 SGHVS and CDR2 FNYEAQ.

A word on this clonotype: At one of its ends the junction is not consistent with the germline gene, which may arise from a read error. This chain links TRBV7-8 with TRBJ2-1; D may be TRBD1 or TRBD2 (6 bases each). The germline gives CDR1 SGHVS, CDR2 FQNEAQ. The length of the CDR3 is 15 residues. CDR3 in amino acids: CVSSTLGGTYNEQFF. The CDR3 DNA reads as TGTGTCAGCTCAACCCTAGGGGGGACCTACAATGAGCAGTTCTTC.

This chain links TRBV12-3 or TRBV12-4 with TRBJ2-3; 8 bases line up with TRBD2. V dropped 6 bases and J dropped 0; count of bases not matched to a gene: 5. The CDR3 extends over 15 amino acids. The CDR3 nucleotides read TGTGCCAGCAGACTAGCGGCTACTAGCACAGATACGCAGTATTTT. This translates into CASRLAATSTDTQYF.

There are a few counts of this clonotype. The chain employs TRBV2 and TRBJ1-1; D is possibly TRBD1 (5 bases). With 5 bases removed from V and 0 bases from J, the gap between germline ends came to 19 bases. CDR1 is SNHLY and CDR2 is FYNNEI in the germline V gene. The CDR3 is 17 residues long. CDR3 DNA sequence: TGTGCCAGCAGTACTCCGGGTGGGGCGAGCATGAACACTGAAGCTTTCTTT. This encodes CASSTPGGASMNTEAFF.

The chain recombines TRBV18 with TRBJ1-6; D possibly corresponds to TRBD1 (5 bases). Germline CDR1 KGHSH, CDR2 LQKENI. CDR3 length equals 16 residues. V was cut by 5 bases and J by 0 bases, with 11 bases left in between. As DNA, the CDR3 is TGTGCCAGCTCAGACAGTCCCAGCTCCTATAATTCACCCCTCCACTTT. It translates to CASSDSPSSYNSPLHF.

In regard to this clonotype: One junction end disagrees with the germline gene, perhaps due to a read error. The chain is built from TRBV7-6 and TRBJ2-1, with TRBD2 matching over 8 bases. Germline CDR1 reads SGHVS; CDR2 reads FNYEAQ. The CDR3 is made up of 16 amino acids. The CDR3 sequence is CASSLLVSGANNEQFF. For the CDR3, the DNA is TGTGCTAGCAGTTTGCTGGTTAGCGGGGCCAACAATGAGCAGTTCTTC. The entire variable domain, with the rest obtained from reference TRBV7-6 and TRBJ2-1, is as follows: GAGVSQSPRYKVTKRGQDVALRCDPISGHVSLYWYRQALGQGPEFLTYFNYEAQQDKSGLPNDRFSAERPEGSISTLTIQRTEQRDSAMYRCASSLLVSGANNEQFFGPGTRLTVL.

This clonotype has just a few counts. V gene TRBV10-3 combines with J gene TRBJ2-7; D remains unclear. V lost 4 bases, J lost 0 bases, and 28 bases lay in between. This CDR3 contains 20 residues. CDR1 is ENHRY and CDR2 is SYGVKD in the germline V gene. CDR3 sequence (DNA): TGTGCCATCAGTGGTCCCTTCAGACACGTTGGGCGTCCTAGCTCCTACGAGCAGTACGTC. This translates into CAISGPFRHVGRPSSYEQYV.

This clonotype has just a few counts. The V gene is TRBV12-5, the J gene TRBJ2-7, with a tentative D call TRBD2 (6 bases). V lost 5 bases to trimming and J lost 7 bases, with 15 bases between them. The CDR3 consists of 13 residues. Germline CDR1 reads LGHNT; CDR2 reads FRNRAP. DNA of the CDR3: TGTGCTAGTGGTGCCTGGGGAGGTGATGAGCAGTACTTC. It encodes CASGAWGGDEQYF.

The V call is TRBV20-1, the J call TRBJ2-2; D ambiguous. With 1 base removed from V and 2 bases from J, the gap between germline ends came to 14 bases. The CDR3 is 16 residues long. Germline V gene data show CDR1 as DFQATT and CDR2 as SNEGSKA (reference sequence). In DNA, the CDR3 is TGCAGTGCTAGAGTCCGCAACTCTGTTAACACCGGGGAGCTGTTTTTT. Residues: CSARVRNSVNTGELFF.

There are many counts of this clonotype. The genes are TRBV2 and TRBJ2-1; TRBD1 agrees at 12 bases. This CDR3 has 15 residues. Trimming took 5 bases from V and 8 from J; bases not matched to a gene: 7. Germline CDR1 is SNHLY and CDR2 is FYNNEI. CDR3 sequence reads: CASSSGTGGFDEQFF. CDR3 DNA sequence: TGTGCCAGCAGTTCCGGGACAGGGGGCTTCGATGAGCAGTTCTTC.

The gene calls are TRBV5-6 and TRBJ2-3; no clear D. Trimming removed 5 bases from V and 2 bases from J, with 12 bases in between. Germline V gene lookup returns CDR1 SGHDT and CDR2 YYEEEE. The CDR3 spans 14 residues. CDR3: CASSRGRPTDTQYF. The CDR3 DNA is TGTGCCAGCAGTCGTGGGCGGCCCACAGATACGCAGTATTTT.

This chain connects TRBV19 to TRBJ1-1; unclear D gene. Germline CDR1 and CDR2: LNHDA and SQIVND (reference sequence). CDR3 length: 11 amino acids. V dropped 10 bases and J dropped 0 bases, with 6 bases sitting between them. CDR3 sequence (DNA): TGTGCCACCAAAGTGAACACTGAAGCTTTCTTT. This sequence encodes CATKVNTEAFF.

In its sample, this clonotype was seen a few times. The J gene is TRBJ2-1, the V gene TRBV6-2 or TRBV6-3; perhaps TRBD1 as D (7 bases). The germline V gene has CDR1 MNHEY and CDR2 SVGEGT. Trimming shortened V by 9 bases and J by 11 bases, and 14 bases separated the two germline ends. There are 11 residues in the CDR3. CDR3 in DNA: TGTGCCAGTCATGCGGGACAGCAGCAGTTCTTC. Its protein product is CASHAGQQQFF.

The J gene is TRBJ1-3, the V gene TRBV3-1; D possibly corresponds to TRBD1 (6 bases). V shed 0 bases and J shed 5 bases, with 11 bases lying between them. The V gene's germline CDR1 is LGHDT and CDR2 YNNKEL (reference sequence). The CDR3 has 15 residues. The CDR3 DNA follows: TGTGCCAGCAGCCAAGACGGGGGGCCCAGAAACACCATATATTTT. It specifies CASSQDGGPRNTIYF.

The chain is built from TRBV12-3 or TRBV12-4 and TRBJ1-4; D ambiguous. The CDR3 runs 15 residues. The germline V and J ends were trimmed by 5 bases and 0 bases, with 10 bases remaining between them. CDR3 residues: CASSHIIATNEKLFF. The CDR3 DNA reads TGTGCCAGCAGTCATATTATTGCAACTAATGAAAAACTGTTTTTT.

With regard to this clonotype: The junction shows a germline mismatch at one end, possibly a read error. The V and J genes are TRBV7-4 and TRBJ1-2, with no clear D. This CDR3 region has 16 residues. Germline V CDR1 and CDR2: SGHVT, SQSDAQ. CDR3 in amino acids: CASSLAGEYGSLGYAF. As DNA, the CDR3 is TGTGCCAGCAGCTTAGCTGGGGAGTACGGCTCCCTTGGCTACGCCTTC.